The entry that follows covers one T cell receptor (beta chain) sequence. As the CDR3 is not closed by the conserved phenylalanine or tryptophan, this likely results from a read error. No cell sorting was done before RNA was extracted from the tissue. This record belongs to a study of tumor and adjacent non-tumor tissue in lung cancer. Study-level information: Samples averaged roughly 4.2 million productive TCRbeta reads each.

CDR1 and CDR2 (germline): MGHRA, YSYEKL. V gave up 0 bases and J gave up 6 bases; unmatched junction bases: 9. This CDR3 spans 18 amino acids. A modified ARM-PCR protocol with three rounds of nested PCR amplified TCRbeta. TCRdb analysed the multiplex PCR reads with MiXCR anew, one entry per CDR3 protein. The sample has over 110,000 distinct CDR3 sequences; approximately 66% are singletons. This clonotype was obtained from a man aged 55 to 70 with small cell lung cancer. This sequence joins TRBV4-1 and TRBJ2-1; TRBD2 matches 12 bases. The sample comprised lung tumor tissue. CDR3 nucleotide sequence: TGCGCCAGCAGCCAAGATGGGGTGCTAGCGGGAGGGCCCAATGAGCAGTTCATC. Amino acids: CASSQDGVLAGGPNEQFI.